The 23 T cell receptor beta chains below all came from one sample that was sequenced in a study of T cells after yellow fever vaccination. MiXCR, applied by TCRdb to the 5' RACE reads, yields one record per CDR3 protein. The data hold about 230,000 distinct CDR3 sequences, with approximately 6.7% observed a single time. Source: CD4+ T cells sorted from PBMCs, taken on the day of the yellow fever booster vaccination. The source of these receptors is a man aged 25 to 40 who received the YFV17D yellow fever vaccine.

V usage is TRBV15 and J usage is TRBJ2-1; 8 bases line up with TRBD2. The CDR3 has 14 amino acids. Trimming removed 1 base from V and 10 bases from J; junction bases left unmatched: 6. The germline gives CDR1 LNHNV, CDR2 YYDKDF (reference sequence). The DNA of the CDR3 is TGTGCCACCAGCAGAGTACTAGCGGTATCCGAGCAGTTCTTC. Translated, it gives CATSRVLAVSEQFF.

This clonotype appeared many times. The chain employs TRBV20-1 and TRBJ2-1; the match to TRBD2 covers 11 bases. The CDR3 extends over 17 amino acids. Germline V gene data show CDR1 as DFQATT and CDR2 as SNEGSKA (reference sequence). Losses at the gene ends were 0 bases for V and 9 bases for J; bases not matched to a gene: 13. Here the CDR3 reads CSARDILAGALTSEQFF. CDR3 DNA sequence: TGCAGTGCTAGAGATATACTAGCGGGAGCCTTAACGAGTGAGCAGTTCTTC.

This clonotype occurred a few times. The J gene is TRBJ2-3, the V gene TRBV27, with TRBD2 as a possible D gene (6 bases). Per germline, CDR1 MNHEY and CDR2 SMNVEV (reference sequence). CDR3 size: 15 residues. Deletions cut 8 bases from V and 0 bases from J, with 15 bases between. CDR3 loop: CASSPPGTSTDTQYF. The CDR3 DNA is TGTGCCAGCTCCCCCCCAGGGACTAGCACAGATACGCAGTATTTT.

The chain joins TRBV5-1 to TRBJ1-1; D possibly corresponds to TRBD1 (6 bases). The germline gives CDR1 SGHRS, CDR2 YFSETQ. V was clipped by 4 bases and J by 0 bases, with 13 bases between them. This CDR3 is built from 15 residues. The CDR3 region has the DNA TGCGCCAGCAGCGGCCTGGGGGGCATGAACACTGAAGCTTTCTTT. Translating gives CASSGLGGMNTEAFF.

The rearrangement uses TRBV20-1 and TRBJ2-7, with TRBD2 identical over 10 bases. V shed 6 bases, J shed 5 bases, and the junction held 10 bases outside the gene matches. The CDR3 totals 14 residues. The V gene's germline CDR1 is DFQATT and CDR2 SNEGSKA (reference sequence). This chain's CDR3 is CSAGAGGPRDEQYF. For the CDR3, the DNA is TGCAGTGCAGGAGCGGGAGGGCCGAGGGACGAGCAGTACTTC.

This clonotype was counted at least ten times. The chain couples TRBV20-1 to TRBJ2-3, with 7 bases lining up with TRBD2. The J segment lost 4 bases and the V segment lost 0 bases, leaving 7 bases of the junction unmatched. Germline V gene sequence: CDR1 DFQATT, CDR2 SNEGSKA (reference sequence). The CDR3 contains 15 residues. CDR3 coding DNA: TGCAGTGCTAGAGATTGGGCGGGAGCATCAGATACGCAGTATTTT. It yields the protein CSARDWAGASDTQYF.

This clonotype was recorded a few times. V gene TRBV7-2 combines with J gene TRBJ2-5; 7 bases fit TRBD1. The V segment lost 4 bases and the J segment 4 bases; nucleotides outside the gene matches: 6. CDR1 is SGHTA and CDR2 is FQGNSA in the germline V gene. There are 14 residues in the CDR3. The CDR3: CASSSDRVGETQYF. CDR3 DNA sequence: TGTGCCAGCAGCTCAGACAGGGTTGGAGAGACCCAGTACTTC.

This clonotype was detected many times. V and J are TRBV12-3 or TRBV12-4 and TRBJ2-1, with a weak D call TRBD2 (6 bases). V lost 4 bases to trimming and J lost 6 bases, with 22 bases between them. The CDR3 has 17 amino acids. In nucleotides, the CDR3 is TGTGCCAGCAGTTCAAGAACCCCGGGACTCCGGGCCAATGAGCAGTTCTTC. Its protein product is CASSSRTPGLRANEQFF.

This clonotype was counted at least ten times. The V call is TRBV4-3, the J call TRBJ2-3; perhaps D is TRBD1 or TRBD2 (6 bases each). The CDR3 covers 14 residues. V dropped 4 bases and J dropped 5 bases, with 13 bases sitting between them. The germline V gene has CDR1 LGHNA and CDR2 YSLEER. The CDR3 protein is CASSLGGGRDTQYF. Written as DNA, the CDR3 is TGCGCCAGCAGCCTCGGAGGGGGGAGAGATACGCAGTATTTT.

V and J are TRBV29-1 and TRBJ2-3; possible D gene TRBD1, 5 bases. With 4 bases removed from V and 6 bases from J, the gap between germline ends came to 17 bases. Germline V CDR1 and CDR2: SQVTM, ANQGSEA. This CDR3 is built from 14 residues. The CDR3 is CSVGMTVFADTQYF. CDR3 DNA: TGCAGCGTTGGGATGACAGTATTTGCCGATACGCAGTATTTT.

This clonotype was picked up a small number of times. This chain uses TRBV5-1 with TRBJ2-7, with D possibly being TRBD1 (6 bases). This CDR3 has 14 amino acids. Germline CDR1 reads SGHRS; CDR2 reads YFSETQ. Trimming took 3 bases from V and 2 from J, leaving 12 bases between them. The CDR3 nucleotides read TGCGCCAGCAGCTCTCCGGGACACACCTACGAGCAGTACTTC. Translated: CASSSPGHTYEQYF.

Points on this clonotype: A much larger clone differs from this one at a single base, so this may be a read error. J is TRBJ2-2 and V is TRBV20-1; D call uncertain. CDR3 length: 13 residues. Germline CDR1 DFQATT, CDR2 SNEGSKA (reference sequence). V lost 6 bases to trimming and J lost 0 bases, with 8 bases between them. The CDR3 DNA follows: TGCAGTGCCATCGGGTCGAACACCGGGGAGCTGTTTTTT. This gives the protein CSAIGSNTGELFF.

The V and J genes are TRBV18 and TRBJ2-7; no clear D. The CDR3 runs to 15 residues. V lost 2 bases and J 0 bases, leaving 11 bases between the germline ends. CDR1 KGHSH and CDR2 LQKENI come from the germline V gene. The CDR3 loop reads CASSPNLHDSYEQYF. The CDR3 DNA is TGTGCCAGCTCACCAAATCTGCACGACTCCTACGAGCAGTACTTC.

This chain links TRBV6-1 with TRBJ1-5; D is ambiguous. Germline assignment: CDR1 MNHNS and CDR2 SASEGT. This CDR3 has 15 amino acids. V was shortened by 6 bases and J by 0 bases, with 12 bases between the two germline ends. As DNA, the CDR3 is TGTGCCAGCAGCTCCGGCTACCTTAGCAATCAGCCCCAGCATTTT. Amino acids: CASSSGYLSNQPQHF.

This clonotype was observed many times. This sequence joins TRBV7-2 and TRBJ2-7; no clear D gene. Germline V gene lookup returns CDR1 SGHTA and CDR2 FQGNSA. The CDR3 length is 14 residues. V shed 6 bases and J shed 1 base, with 13 bases lying between them. CDR3: CASRANPSSYEQYF. CDR3 in DNA: TGTGCCAGCAGGGCGAACCCATCTTCCTACGAGCAGTACTTC.

This clonotype was seen ten or more times. The chain has TRBV5-5 and TRBJ1-1; 7 positions match TRBD1. With V trimmed by 0 bases and J by 2 bases, 7 bases remained unmatched. Germline V gene sequence: CDR1 SGHKS, CDR2 YYEKEE (reference sequence). CDR3 size: 16 residues. CDR3 DNA sequence: TGTGCCAGCAGCTTGGTGGAGGGGGCAGTAAACACTGAAGCTTTCTTT. Translated, it gives CASSLVEGAVNTEAFF.

This clonotype came up many times. The V and J genes are TRBV20-1 and TRBJ2-3; 10 bases fit TRBD2. The CDR3 runs 18 residues. The ends lost 2 bases at V and 2 bases at J; junction bases unmatched: 13. Germline loops: CDR1 DFQATT, CDR2 SNEGSKA (reference sequence). The chain's CDR3 is CSARFLAGVAGNTDTQYF. In DNA form, the CDR3 reads TGCAGTGCTAGATTCCTAGCGGGAGTTGCGGGGAACACAGATACGCAGTATTTT.

This clonotype has at least ten counts. The V call is TRBV7-2, the J call TRBJ2-3, with D maybe TRBD2 (6 bases). V shed 6 bases and J shed 3 bases, with 13 bases lying between them. The CDR3 spans 14 residues. Looked up from germline, CDR1 is SGHTA and CDR2 is FQGNSA. The CDR3 DNA reads TGTGCCAGCAGTAGGAGGGCCTTTACAGATACGCAGTATTTT. It codes for CASSRRAFTDTQYF.

The V and J genes are TRBV20-1 and TRBJ2-7; TRBD2 matches 12 bases. The germline V gene has CDR1 DFQATT and CDR2 SNEGSKA (reference sequence). CDR3 length equals 14 residues. V gave up 6 bases and J gave up 2 bases; unmatched junction bases: 5. CDR3 in DNA: TGCAGTGCCGGACTAGCGGGATTCCCCTACGAGCAGTACTTC. Translating gives CSAGLAGFPYEQYF.

The rearrangement uses TRBV7-8 and TRBJ2-7, with D tentatively TRBD1 (6 bases). V was clipped by 1 base and J by 8 bases, with 15 bases between them. The CDR3 contains 14 residues. CDR1 and CDR2 from the germline V gene are SGHVS and FQNEAQ. The CDR3: CASSLGQERSKQYF. The CDR3 coding sequence is TGTGCCAGCAGCTTAGGACAGGAAAGGTCCAAGCAGTACTTC.

At least ten counts were recorded for this clonotype. The chain uses TRBV4-3 and TRBJ2-1, with D tentatively TRBD1 (5 bases). The ends were cut back, 1 base at V and 0 bases at J, with 10 bases in the middle. There are 16 residues in the CDR3. Germline-derived CDR1 and CDR2 are LGHNA and YSLEER. The CDR3, as DNA: TGCGCCAGCAGCCAAGTGGGGCAGATCTCCTACAATGAGCAGTTCTTC. This codes for CASSQVGQISYNEQFF.

The sample holds a few counts of this clonotype. One junction end disagrees with the germline gene, perhaps due to a read error. The chain recombines TRBV7-7 with TRBJ2-2; the D gene could be TRBD1 or TRBD2 (5 bases each). The CDR3 contains 13 residues. Germline V gene sequence: CDR1 SSHAT, CDR2 FNYEAQ (reference sequence). The CDR3 DNA reads as TGTGCTAGCAGCAATGGGGGCACCGGGGAGCTGTTTTTT. Protein: CASSNGGTGELFF.

The rearrangement uses TRBV5-5 and TRBJ1-6, with D tentatively TRBD1 (5 bases). With 2 bases removed from V and 7 bases from J, the gap between germline ends came to 16 bases. CDR1 is SGHKS, CDR2 YYEKEE, per germline (reference sequence). The CDR3 runs 16 residues. The CDR3 coding sequence is TGTGCCAGCAGCTTTCAAGGACAACCGAAAAATTCACCCCTCCACTTT. Amino acids: CASSFQGQPKNSPLHF. Together with reference TRBV5-5 and TRBJ1-6, the CDR3 gives the full variable domain: DAGVTQSPTHLIKTRGQQVTLRCSPISGHKSVSWYQQVLGQGPQFIFQYYEKEERGRGNFPDRFSARQFPNYSSELNVNALLLGDSALYLCASSFQGQPKNSPLHFGNGTRLTVT.